Following are 22 T cell receptor delta chains from one sample sequenced in a study of gamma-delta T cells after stem cell transplantation. TCRdb called clones anew from the RT-PCR reads with CATT. The sample yields some 1,500 delta-chain clones, around 7.7% seen once. Sequencing was carried out using gamma-delta T cells. The receptors stem from a human donor. It is not recorded whose cells these are; they may come from a transplant donor.

This clone came up a few times. A read error is the likely source, as a far larger clone sits one nucleotide away. Here the CDR3 reads CACGTVAGFPYTDKLIF. The CDR3 coding sequence is TGTGCCTGTGGCACCGTAGCGGGGTTCCCGTACACCGATAAACTCATCTTT. V and J are TRDV2 and TRDJ1, with unresolved D. CDR1 and CDR2 (germline): GEAIGNYY, EKD. This CDR3 is 17 amino acids long.

This clone was observed a few times. TCRdb's listed protein matches a much larger clone and diverges from this DNA's translation at residue 3, likely through a read error; the protein shown comes from the DNA. The chain joins TRDV2 to TRDJ1; D unclear. The CDR3 runs to 16 residues. Germline-derived CDR1 and CDR2 are GEAIGNYY and EKD. CDR3 nucleotide sequence: TGTGCCCGTGACACCGTTCTGGTCGTCGACACCGATAAACTCATCTTT. It codes for CARDTVLVVDTDKLIF.

Only a few counts were recorded for this clone. This DNA's translation and the protein TCRdb lists, from a much larger clone, do not match at residue 10, likely due to a read error; the protein shown is translated from the DNA. J is TRDJ3 and V is TRDV2; 8 nucleotides line up with TRDD3. CDR1 is GEAIGNYY, CDR2 EKD, per germline. After removal of 0 bases from V and 0 bases from J, the junction contained 6 bases not matched to a gene. The CDR3 has 19 amino acids. The CDR3 coding sequence is TGTGCCTGTGACACCGCTGGGGGAACGATCTCCTGGGACACCCGACAGATGTTTTTC. Protein product: CACDTAGGTISWDTRQMFF.

Concerning this clone: TCRdb's entry gives the protein of a much larger clone, which mismatches this DNA's translation at residue 4, likely from a read error; the protein reported here is translated from the DNA. The rearrangement joins TRDV2 to TRDJ1; 10 positions match TRDD3. The CDR3 runs 15 residues. With V trimmed by 5 bases and J by 2 bases, 7 bases remained unmatched. From germline, CDR1 is GEAIGNYY and CDR2 EKD. The CDR3 DNA reads as TGTGCCTGTGGCGATCTACTGGGGGATACCGATAAACTCATCTTT. This codes for CACGDLLGDTDKLIF.

Comment on this clone: A read error is likely here: a far larger clone is one base away. The rearrangement uses TRDV2 and TRDJ1, with D perhaps assigned TRDD2 or TRDD3 (6 bases each). Germline CDR1 reads GEAIGNYY; CDR2 reads EKD. With 3 bases removed from V and 0 bases from J, the gap between germline ends came to 19 bases. This CDR3 has 17 amino acids. CDR3 nucleotide sequence: TGTGCCTGTGACGCCCTACTGGGTCCTTCCAACACCGATAAACTCATCTTT. Protein product: CACDALLGPSNTDKLIF.

This clone is termed medium-sized. A far larger clone is only one base removed, so a read error is likely. Other nucleotide sequences from this sample produce the same CDR3. The chain has TRDV1 and TRDJ1; 10 bases line up with TRDD3. Germline loops: CDR1 TSWWSYY, CDR2 QGS. After removal of 3 bases from V and 1 base from J, the junction contained 23 bases not matched to a gene. The CDR3 runs 22 residues. Written as DNA, the CDR3 is TGTGCTCTTGGGGAGAGCCCCATATCTTATTACTGGGGGATCAGGGGCACCGATAAACTCATCTTT. Translated, it gives CALGESPISYYWGIRGTDKLIF.

About this clone: A clone one base away is much larger, so this may be a read error. The same CDR3 arises from other DNA sequences in this sample as well. The chain links TRDV2 to TRDJ1; TRDD3 aligns across 7 bases. CDR3 length equals 14 residues. Germline values: CDR1 GEAIGNYY, CDR2 EKD. V lost 1 base to trimming and J lost 4 bases; unmatched junction nucleotides: 5. CDR3 amino acids: CACDTLGVDDKLIF. CDR3 in DNA: TGTGCCTGTGACACTCTGGGGGTTGACGATAAACTCATCTTT.

Sample share makes this clone medium-sized. This chain links TRDV2 with TRDJ1; D is perhaps TRDD3 (6 bases). This CDR3 contains 18 residues. The germline gives CDR1 GEAIGNYY, CDR2 EKD. The germline V and J ends were trimmed by 0 bases and 0 bases, with 19 bases remaining between them. The CDR3 region is CACDTVSAGASNTDKLIF. The DNA of the CDR3 is TGTGCCTGTGACACCGTCTCCGCTGGGGCCTCAAACACCGATAAACTCATCTTT.

In the case of this clone: The mismatch at residue 3 between this DNA's translation and the TCRdb protein of a much larger clone likely reflects a read error; the protein shown is translated from the DNA. The V gene is TRDV2, the J gene TRDJ1; 8 nucleotides align to TRDD3. In germline, CDR1 is GEAIGNYY, CDR2 EKD. This CDR3 comprises 19 residues. The chain's CDR3 is CARETLGDTRKSYTDKLIF. The DNA of the CDR3 is TGTGCCCGTGAAACCTTAGGGGATACCCGAAAATCGTACACCGATAAACTCATCTTT.

As to this clone: TCRdb attributes to this sequence the protein of a much larger clone, which differs from the DNA translation at residue 5; a read error is likely, and the protein displayed is translated from the DNA. The chain carries TRDV2 and TRDJ1, with 8 positions matching TRDD3. The CDR3 is 18 residues long. V dropped 2 bases and J dropped 0; count of bases not matched to a gene: 13. CDR1 and CDR2 from the germline V gene are GEAIGNYY and EKD. CDR3 loop: CACDSLPGGIHYTDKLIF. In nucleotides, the CDR3 is TGTGCCTGTGACAGTCTGCCTGGGGGAATCCATTACACCGATAAACTCATCTTT.

On this clone itself: Since a far larger clone is one base different, this is likely a read error. Other DNA sequences in this specimen translate into the identical CDR3. The chain links TRDV2 to TRDJ1; possibly TRDD2 or TRDD3 for D (5 bases each). The CDR3 runs to 20 residues. Germline V gives CDR1 GEAIGNYY, CDR2 EKD. The CDR3 DNA sequence: TGTGCCTGTGACTCCCTTGCGTCTGGCGATACAGTCCCCTACACTGATAAACTCATCTTT. Residues: CACDSLASGDTVPYTDKLIF.

Relative to its sample, this clone is medium-sized. V and J are TRDV2 and TRDJ1, with 8 positions matching TRDD3. Germline loops: CDR1 GEAIGNYY, CDR2 EKD. V dropped 1 base and J dropped 0; count of bases not matched to a gene: 3. The CDR3 is 15 residues long. The CDR3 DNA reads TGTGCCTGTGACACGCTGGGGGAGTACACCGATAAACTCATCTTT. Translated: CACDTLGEYTDKLIF.

By frequency in the sample, this clone is large. This same CDR3 is encoded by further DNA sequences in the sample. CDR3 nucleotides: TGTGCCTGTGACACCCTACTGGGGGATATTCACACCGATAAACTCATCTTT. Translated, it gives CACDTLLGDIHTDKLIF. V gene TRDV2 combines with J gene TRDJ1; 11 nucleotides match TRDD3. Germline loops: CDR1 GEAIGNYY, CDR2 EKD. V was clipped by 0 bases and J by 0 bases; unmatched bases: 5. The CDR3 extends over 17 amino acids.

Comment on this clone: This DNA translates differently at residue 5 from the TCRdb protein, which is that of a much larger clone; a read error is likely, and the protein shown is the DNA's own translation. This sequence joins TRDV2 and TRDJ1, with TRDD3 identical over 8 bases. Germline V gene lookup returns CDR1 GEAIGNYY and CDR2 EKD. Unmatched junction bases numbered 17, after V lost 3 bases and J lost 9 bases. This CDR3 is built from 16 residues. CDR3 amino acids: CACDAVVARTGGQLIF. CDR3 nucleotides: TGTGCCTGTGACGCCGTGGTAGCCCGTACTGGGGGCCAACTCATCTTT.

Of note for this clone: It differs at one base from a far larger clone, so likely a read error. Within the sample, other DNA sequences also encode this same CDR3. The chain is built from TRDV2 and TRDJ1, with D possibly being TRDD3 (6 bases). This CDR3 spans 17 amino acids. Trimming pared 1 base from V and 0 bases from J, leaving 17 bases between. Per the germline V gene, CDR1 is GEAIGNYY and CDR2 is EKD. The CDR3 region is CACDTLLGDTYTDKLIF. CDR3 bases: TGTGCCTGTGACACGTTGTTGGGTGATACGTACACCGATAAACTCATCTTT.

Concerning this clone itself: Sequence at one end of the junction differs from germline and may be a read error. V gene TRDV2 combines with J gene TRDJ3, with 7 bases fitting TRDD3. Germline lookup yields CDR1 GEAIGNYY and CDR2 EKD. CDR3 size: 23 residues. The chain's CDR3 is CACDIVLTGVYPVGSWATRQMFF. CDR3 bases: TGTGCCTGTGACATCGTGTTGACTGGGGTATACCCTGTTGGCTCCTGGGCCACCCGACAGATGTTTTTC.

A word on this clone: This DNA's translation and the protein TCRdb lists, from a much larger clone, do not match at residue 3, likely due to a read error; the protein shown is translated from the DNA. The V gene is TRDV2, the J gene TRDJ1; the match to TRDD3 covers 7 bases. Germline-derived CDR1 and CDR2 are GEAIGNYY and EKD. CDR3 size: 15 residues. The CDR3 sequence is CARDSLLGTSDKLIF. The CDR3 region has the DNA TGTGCCCGTGACTCTCTACTGGGGACCTCCGATAAACTCATCTTT.

In its sample, this clone was seen a few times. TCRdb assigns this DNA the protein of a much larger clone, which departs from its translation at residue 3; this likely reflects a read error, and the protein shown comes from translating the DNA. J is TRDJ1 and V is TRDV2; 9 positions agree with TRDD3. CDR3 length: 19 residues. The germline V gene encodes CDR1 GEAIGNYY and CDR2 EKD. CDR3 residues: CARDTVRGILSTWADKLIF. CDR3 nucleotide sequence: TGTGCCCGTGACACCGTAAGGGGGATACTTTCAACTTGGGCCGATAAACTCATCTTT.

For this clone: A single base is all that separates this from a far larger clone, so a read error is likely. Other DNA sequences from this sample encode an identical CDR3 as well. CDR3 DNA sequence: TGTTCTGATACTAACACCGATAAACTCATCTTT. Encoded protein: CSDTNTDKLIF. The chain has TRDV2 and TRDJ1, with a tentative D call TRDD3 (5 bases). The CDR3 contains 11 residues. The germline V gene has CDR1 GEAIGNYY and CDR2 EKD.

In the case of this clone: A read error may produce the germline difference seen at one junction end. The V call is TRDV2, the J call TRDJ1; D is tentatively TRDD2 or TRDD3 (5 bases each). The CDR3 loop spans 20 amino acids. Germline lookup yields CDR1 GEAIGNYY and CDR2 EKD. In DNA, the CDR3 is TGTGCCTGTGACTCCCTTGCGTCTGGCGATACAGTCCCCTACACTGATACACTCATCTTT. Translation: CACDSLASGDTVPYTDTLIF.

For this clone: TCRdb lists the protein of a much larger clone for this DNA, which differs at residue 10, so this is likely a read error; the protein given here is translated from the DNA itself. V gene TRDV2 combines with J gene TRDJ1, with a possible D match to TRDD3 (6 bases). The CDR3 consists of 16 residues. V was clipped by 0 bases and J by 3 bases, with 16 bases between them. Per germline, CDR1 GEAIGNYY and CDR2 EKD. The CDR3 here is CACDTVGVGGADKLIF. The CDR3 DNA follows: TGTGCCTGTGACACCGTTGGAGTAGGGGGAGCCGATAAACTCATCTTT.

To note about this clone: This may be a read error, as it is one base from a much larger clone. This chain's CDR3 is CACDTVSSEVGRAYTDKLIF. CDR3 DNA: TGTGCCTGTGACACCGTTTCATCCGAGGTAGGCCGCGCCTACACCGATAAACTCATCTTT. This sequence joins TRDV2 and TRDJ1; D not resolved. V dropped 0 bases and J dropped 0 bases, with 25 bases sitting between them. The CDR3 covers 20 residues. Germline CDR1 reads GEAIGNYY; CDR2 reads EKD.